These 32 T cell receptor beta chains share one sample of origin, sequenced in a study of Ad26.COV2.S vaccination and SARS-CoV-2 variants. Here immunoSEQ multiplex PCR was the method, and the copy in TCRdb shows in-frame clones only, minus some. The table records around 270,000 clones, approximately 90% of them present only once. Described treatment: around 19 received Ad26.COV2.S at low or high dose, single or two shots; five or six received placebo; per-sample allocation not given. Samples came from day 63 after the first vaccine or placebo injection. This specimen consisted of peripheral blood, obtained in a trial of Ad26.COV2.S vaccine versus placebo. The source is a person between 18 and 59 years old who received the Ad26.COV2.S COVID-19 vaccine or a placebo.

This clone showed up many times. The chain uses TRBV5-4 and TRBJ1-1; D is undetermined. The ends were cut back, 6 bases at V and 3 bases at J, with 21 bases in the middle. The CDR3 is 16 residues long. CDR1 is SGHNT and CDR2 is YYREEE in the germline V gene (reference sequence). This CDR3 reads CASTPRERRLDTEAFF. CDR3 nucleotides: TGTGCCAGCACCCCAAGGGAGAGGAGGCTGGACACTGAAGCTTTCTTT.

This clone has a handful of counts. The chain is built from TRBV5-4 and TRBJ2-4; 9 nucleotides align to TRBD1. Germline-derived CDR1 and CDR2 are SGHNT and YYREEE (reference sequence). The V segment lost 4 bases and the J segment 3 bases; nucleotides outside the gene matches: 2. The CDR3 is 14 amino acids. The CDR3 DNA follows: TGTGCCAGCAGCGTGACAGGGGGCAAAAACATTCAGTACTTC. Amino acid sequence: CASSVTGGKNIQYF.

The genes are TRBV6-5 and TRBJ1-3; D gene unclear. Germline CDR1 and CDR2: MNHEY and SVGAGI. V was shortened by 2 bases and J by 4 bases, with 9 bases between the two germline ends. The CDR3 extends over 14 amino acids. The CDR3 reads CASSYAGLGNTIYF. DNA for the CDR3: TGTGCCAGCAGTTACGCGGGTCTCGGAAACACCATATATTTT.

The J gene is TRBJ2-1, the V gene TRBV5-1; the D call may be TRBD1 or TRBD2 (5 bases each). The CDR3 is 14 residues long. The germline V gene encodes CDR1 SGHRS and CDR2 YFSETQ. Trimming pared 1 base from V and 7 bases from J, leaving 12 bases between. CDR3 coding DNA: TGCGCCAGCAGCTTGCCTTTGGGGGTTAATGAGCAGTTCTTC. It translates to CASSLPLGVNEQFF.

This clone was found once. This sequence joins TRBV7-8 and TRBJ2-1; D gene unclear. Germline V gives CDR1 SGHVS, CDR2 FQNEAQ. The V end was cut by 1 base, the J end by 3 bases, with 4 bases between. CDR3 length: 13 residues. The chain's CDR3 is CASSLGDYNEQFF. CDR3 nucleotide sequence: TGTGCCAGCAGCTTAGGGGACTACAATGAGCAGTTCTTC. The variable domain in full, with the rest retrieved from reference TRBV7-8 and TRBJ2-1, is GAGVSQSPRYKVAKRGQDVALRCDPISGHVSLFWYQQALGQGPEFLTYFQNEAQLDKSGLPSDRFFAERPEGSVSTLKIQRTQQEDSAVYLCASSLGDYNEQFFGPGTRLTVL.

This rearrangement joins TRBV23-1 to TRBJ2-7, with 8 bases matching TRBD2. TRBV23-1 is flagged as an ORF with uncertain function. The CDR3 is 15 amino acids. V was pared by 0 bases and J by 6 bases, with 7 bases of the junction left unmatched. CDR3 in amino acids: CASSQSSGRGCEQYV. Written as DNA, the CDR3 is TGCGCCAGCAGTCAATCGAGCGGGAGAGGTTGCGAGCAGTACGTC.

The V call is TRBV6-5, the J call TRBJ1-4, with D unclear. The CDR3 is 15 amino acids. In germline, CDR1 is MNHEY, CDR2 SVGAGI. Trimming took 2 bases from V and 8 from J, leaving 15 bases between them. CDR3 sequence (DNA): TGTGCCAGCAGTTACGCCCGGGGTCCGTGGGAAAAACTGTTTTTT. Translation gives CASSYARGPWEKLFF.

This clone was seen a few times. The V call is TRBV6-5, the J call TRBJ1-2, with D maybe TRBD1 (6 bases). The CDR3 totals 16 residues. Between the trimmed V and J ends, which lost 2 bases and 2 bases, there was a span of 15 bases. Germline CDR1 is MNHEY and CDR2 is SVGAGI. CDR3 bases: TGTGCCAGCAGTTACCTCCAGGGGCGTTCGAACTATGGCTACACCTTC. Its translation is CASSYLQGRSNYGYTF.

The chain employs TRBV9 and TRBJ2-2, with D tentatively TRBD1 (5 bases). The CDR3 totals 16 residues. V was cut by 4 bases and J by 6 bases, with 19 bases left in between. In germline, CDR1 is SGDLS, CDR2 YYNGEE. The CDR3 spells CASSPLRLPRAGELFF. CDR3 bases: TGTGCCAGCAGCCCGTTGCGGCTACCCAGGGCCGGGGAGCTGTTTTTT. The full variable domain, rest sourced from reference TRBV9 and TRBJ2-2, is DSGVTQTPKHLITATGQRVTLRCSPRSGDLSVYWYQQSLDQGLQFLIQYYNGEERAKGNILERFSAQQFPDLHSELNLSSLELGDSALYFCASSPLRLPRAGELFFGEGSRLTVL.

The chain couples TRBV7-6 to TRBJ1-4, with a weak D call TRBD1 (5 bases). Trimming removed 4 bases from V and 3 bases from J, with 9 bases in between. The CDR3 extends over 14 amino acids. Germline V lookup: CDR1 SGHVS, CDR2 FNYEAQ. Here the CDR3 reads CASSSGLANEKLFF. Here the CDR3 DNA reads TGTGCCAGCAGCTCGGGGCTGGCTAATGAAAAACTGTTTTTT.

In DNA, the CDR3 is TGTGCCAGCAGCCGTTATACCGGGACAGGGACCTACGAGCAGTACTTC. Its protein product is CASSRYTGTGTYEQYF. The rearrangement links TRBV7-2 to TRBJ2-7; 9 nucleotides align to TRBD1. V dropped 5 bases and J dropped 2; count of bases not matched to a gene: 10. Germline V gene sequence: CDR1 SGHTA, CDR2 FQGNSA. The CDR3 is 16 amino acids.

This clone was recorded a few times. V usage is TRBV29-1 and J usage is TRBJ2-7; D uncertain. Per the germline V gene, CDR1 is SQVTM and CDR2 is ANQGSEA. V gave up 2 bases and J gave up 7 bases, with 12 bases separating them. The CDR3 covers 12 residues. CDR3 protein: CSVENPPVEQYF. The CDR3 coding sequence is TGCAGCGTTGAAAACCCCCCAGTGGAGCAGTACTTC.

The V and J genes are TRBV29-1 and TRBJ1-2; tentatively, D is TRBD1 (5 bases). V was pared by 8 bases and J by 7 bases, with 14 bases between. Germline CDR1 reads SQVTM; CDR2 reads ANQGSEA. The length of the CDR3 is 11 residues. CDR3 nucleotides: TGCAGCTGCGGGACTAATCGTGGCTACACCTTC. Translated: CSCGTNRGYTF.

The chain employs TRBV2 and TRBJ2-1; 9 positions match TRBD2. The CDR3 has 16 amino acids. The V gene's germline CDR1 is SNHLY and CDR2 FYNNEI. With 6 bases clipped from V and 2 bases from J, the junction kept 8 bases outside the gene matches. The CDR3 loop reads CASRGGSGSTYNEQFF. Written as DNA, the CDR3 is TGTGCCAGCAGAGGAGGTAGCGGGAGCACCTACAATGAGCAGTTCTTC.

The V and J genes are TRBV6-5 and TRBJ1-1; D is unresolved. This CDR3 is built from 12 residues. Germline V lookup: CDR1 MNHEY, CDR2 SVGAGI. Trimming cost V 4 bases and J 2 bases, with 5 bases left between them. CDR3 amino acids: CASSLTNTEAFF. The CDR3 coding sequence is TGTGCCAGCAGTTTGACCAACACTGAAGCTTTCTTT.

The chain combines TRBV11-3 with TRBJ2-2; no definite D call. The CDR3 sequence is 14 residues long. The V and J ends lost 2 bases and 1 base respectively, with 5 bases between them. Germline assignment: CDR1 SGHNT and CDR2 YENEEA. Written as DNA, the CDR3 is TGTGCCAGCAGCTTAAGGGTGAACACCGGGGAGCTGTTTTTT. Its protein is CASSLRVNTGELFF.

The genes are TRBV29-1 and TRBJ1-1, with no clear D. With 0 bases removed from V and 1 base from J, the gap between germline ends came to 9 bases. This CDR3 is built from 14 residues. CDR1 is SQVTM and CDR2 is ANQGSEA in the germline V gene. The CDR3 region is CSVEEKGANTEAFF. The CDR3 region has the DNA TGCAGCGTTGAAGAGAAGGGAGCGAACACTGAAGCTTTCTTT.

The chain carries TRBV9 and TRBJ1-1; no clear D. Germline lookup yields CDR1 SGDLS and CDR2 YYNGEE. CDR3 size: 15 residues. Trimming cost V 0 bases and J 0 bases, with 9 bases left between them. CDR3 protein: CASSVVGVMNTEAFF. For the CDR3, the DNA is TGTGCCAGCAGCGTAGTTGGGGTTATGAACACTGAAGCTTTCTTT.

The chain employs TRBV19 and TRBJ2-3; 11 positions match TRBD2. CDR1 LNHDA and CDR2 SQIVND come from the germline V gene (reference sequence). This CDR3 is built from 15 residues. The J segment lost 2 bases and the V segment lost 5 bases, leaving 3 bases of the junction unmatched. The CDR3 sequence is CASSGTSGFTDTQYF. CDR3 DNA: TGTGCCAGTAGTGGGACTAGCGGTTTCACAGATACGCAGTATTTT.

This chain uses TRBV18 with TRBJ2-5; a possible D gene is TRBD1 (6 bases). V was cut by 5 bases and J by 2 bases, with 9 bases left in between. This CDR3 is 13 amino acids long. The germline gives CDR1 KGHSH, CDR2 LQKENI. The CDR3 DNA reads TGTGCCAGCTCAGGACAGCGACAAGAGACCCAGTACTTC. Protein sequence: CASSGQRQETQYF. The variable domain in full, completed from reference TRBV18 and TRBJ2-5, reads NAGVMQNPRHLVRRRGQEARLRCSPMKGHSHVYWYRQLPEEGLKFMVYLQKENIIDESGMPKERFSAEFPKEGPSILRIQQVVRGDSAAYFCASSGQRQETQYFGPGTRLLVL.

This rearrangement joins TRBV24-1 to TRBJ2-6, with D tentatively TRBD1 or TRBD2 (6 bases each). CDR1 KGHDR and CDR2 SFDVKD come from the germline V gene. The CDR3 runs to 17 residues. V was cut by 2 bases and J by 4 bases, with 14 bases left in between. CDR3 sequence reads: CATSDWGAGDGANVLTF. DNA for the CDR3: TGTGCCACCAGTGATTGGGGGGCAGGGGACGGGGCCAACGTCCTGACTTTC.

The genes are TRBV12-3 or TRBV12-4 and TRBJ1-3, with D unclear. This CDR3 spans 13 amino acids. Trimming removed 2 bases from V and 2 bases from J, with 4 bases in between. CDR3 DNA sequence: TGTGCCAGCAGTTTAAACCCTGGAAACACCATATATTTT. Encoded protein: CASSLNPGNTIYF.

The V call is TRBV12-3 or TRBV12-4, the J call TRBJ1-5; unclear D gene. V lost 6 bases and J 7 bases, leaving 10 bases between the germline ends. This CDR3 is 12 amino acids long. In nucleotides, the CDR3 is TGTGCCAGCAGCCAGGCCCCACAGCCCCAGCATTTT. This gives the protein CASSQAPQPQHF.

The J gene is TRBJ2-1, the V gene TRBV19; 8 bases map to TRBD1. Germline lookup yields CDR1 LNHDA and CDR2 SQIVND (reference sequence). This CDR3 spans 15 amino acids. Germline trimming cut 7 bases from V and 9 bases from J; bases unmatched to any gene: 14. CDR3 loop: CASTQGAGGKSEQFF. The CDR3 DNA reads as TGTGCCAGTACTCAGGGGGCCGGCGGAAAGAGTGAGCAGTTCTTC.

The chain combines TRBV6-5 with TRBJ2-7; 8 bases agree with TRBD1. Germline V gene lookup returns CDR1 MNHEY and CDR2 SVGAGI. The CDR3 loop spans 12 amino acids. The junction had 3 bases not matched to a gene; V was cut back by 9 bases and J by 2 bases. As DNA, the CDR3 is TGTGCCAGTGTGGACAGGGCCTACGAGCAGTACTTC. It specifies CASVDRAYEQYF.

The chain couples TRBV5-4 to TRBJ1-2, with 7 positions matching TRBD1. Germline V CDR1 and CDR2: SGHNT, YYREEE (reference sequence). J was trimmed by 7 bases and V by 5 bases; bases with no gene match: 8. CDR3 size: 13 residues. CDR3 amino acids: CASSHDRERGYTF. CDR3 coding DNA: TGTGCCAGCAGTCACGACAGGGAGCGTGGCTACACCTTC. Filled out from reference TRBV5-4 and TRBJ1-2, the complete variable domain reads ETGVTQSPTHLIKTRGQQVTLRCSSQSGHNTVSWYQQALGQGPQFIFQYYREEENGRGNFPPRFSGLQFPNYSSELNVNALELDDSALYLCASSHDRERGYTFGSGTRLTVV.

The V call is TRBV7-8, the J call TRBJ2-5, with 7 positions matching TRBD1. The CDR3 is made up of 19 amino acids. Germline CDR1 reads SGHVS; CDR2 reads FQNEAQ. Unmatched junction bases numbered 19, after V lost 2 bases and J lost 4 bases. The CDR3 is CASSLTKGTGVGFGETQYF. The CDR3, as DNA: TGTGCCAGCAGCTTAACAAAGGGAACAGGGGTGGGGTTCGGAGAGACCCAGTACTTC.

This chain joins TRBV7-9 and TRBJ1-2, with D hard to call. The CDR3 consists of 15 residues. Germline-derived CDR1 and CDR2 are SEHNR and FQNEAQ (reference sequence). Trimming shortened V by 1 base and J by 5 bases, and 14 bases separated the two germline ends. This CDR3 reads CASSLGTVGPYGYTF. CDR3 sequence (DNA): TGTGCCAGCAGCTTAGGAACCGTCGGCCCGTATGGCTACACCTTC.

The rearrangement uses TRBV5-5 and TRBJ2-5, with 9 bases matching TRBD1. The CDR3 is 14 residues long. V lost 0 bases, J lost 3 bases, and 0 bases stayed unmatched. The germline V gene has CDR1 SGHKS and CDR2 YYEKEE (reference sequence). This CDR3 reads CASSLGDREETQYF. The CDR3 nucleotides are TGTGCCAGCAGCTTGGGGGACAGGGAAGAGACCCAGTACTTC.

V and J are TRBV7-2 and TRBJ1-5; unclear D gene. Trimming left V 1 base short and J 0 bases short, with 16 bases between. The germline V gene encodes CDR1 SGHTA and CDR2 FQGNSA. The CDR3 extends over 18 amino acids. The CDR3 reads CASSLGPATFYSNQPQHF. The CDR3 region has the DNA TGTGCCAGCAGCTTAGGTCCCGCGACTTTTTATAGCAATCAGCCCCAGCATTTT. The full variable domain, completed using reference TRBV7-2 and TRBJ1-5, is GAGVSQSPSNKVTEKGKDVELRCDPISGHTALYWYRQSLGQGLEFLIYFQGNSAPDKSGLPSDRFSAERTGGSVSTLTIQRTQQEDSAVYLCASSLGPATFYSNQPQHFGDGTRLSIL.

The chain combines TRBV19 with TRBJ1-6, with D tentatively TRBD1 (6 bases). Between the trimmed V and J ends, which lost 8 bases and 0 bases, there was a span of 14 bases. This CDR3 is 16 amino acids long. Germline lookup yields CDR1 LNHDA and CDR2 SQIVND (reference sequence). The CDR3 reads CASSTGTASYNSPLHF. DNA for the CDR3: TGTGCCAGTTCGACAGGCACCGCCTCCTATAATTCACCCCTCCACTTT.

The V call is TRBV6-2 or TRBV6-3, the J call TRBJ1-2; no definite D call. The CDR3 is 12 amino acids. Germline assignment: CDR1 MNHEY and CDR2 SVGEGT. The V end lost 2 bases, the J end lost 7 bases, and 8 bases lay between the germline ends. The CDR3: CASSYARFGYTF. CDR3 DNA: TGTGCCAGCAGTTACGCACGGTTTGGCTACACCTTC.